The T cell receptor beta chain under discussion was sequenced for a study of tumor-infiltrating lymphocytes in localized non-small cell lung cancer. At the level of the study: Several tumor histologies, both smoking statuses, and some post-neoadjuvant chemotherapy samples were included. Broader study findings: No T-cell fraction difference was seen between IM1 and IM2 tumors.

The CDR3 has 19 amino acids. V lost 1 base and J lost 1; bases outside the gene matches: 7. Germline values: CDR1 LNHNV, CDR2 YYDKDF (reference sequence). Clones were read by immunoSEQ multiplex PCR, and TCRdb kept only the in-frame ones, dropping some. The sample includes 9,500 to 15,000 clones, 78% of them seen just once. As regards this clone: No antigen is known for it.

The V call is TRBV15, the J call TRBJ2-6; 10 bases map to TRBD1. This TCR came from a human donor with non-small cell lung cancer. Sequencing was done on a sample of lung tumor tissue. In DNA, the CDR3 is TGTGCCACCAGCAGAGGGTGGGACAGGGGTGGGTCTGGGGCCAACGTCCTGACTTTC. It codes for CATSRGWDRGGSGANVLTF.